Presented here are 22 T cell receptor beta chains from one specimen sequenced in a study of pediatric ulcerative colitis (dated by TCRdb to between 2018 and 2021). The library was built by means of the immunoSEQ multiplex PCR assay. TCRdb re-hosts the immuneACCESS table, in-frame sequences only. Its copies lack some clones; in the studies checked, an unresolved V gene accounts for under half of them, and the cause for the rest is not known. Counted in this sample were 35,000 to 45,000 clones; roughly 80% of them appeared once. The ten top clones hold approximately 25% of the sample. Sequencing input: blood. The receptors shown here come from a girl between 10 and 17 years old with moderate ulcerative colitis.

V is TRBV2 and J is TRBJ2-1; 7 bases agree with TRBD2. This CDR3 comprises 15 residues. Unmatched junction bases numbered 10, after V lost 8 bases and J lost 3 bases. Germline V gene sequence: CDR1 SNHLY, CDR2 FYNNEI. CDR3 bases: TGTGCCAGCGACCCCACGGGAGGTGTCTACAATGAGCAGTTCTTC. It specifies CASDPTGGVYNEQFF.

The rearrangement joins TRBV6-1 to TRBJ1-1, with a tentative D call TRBD1 (5 bases). The CDR3 loop spans 15 amino acids. Trimming took off 0 bases at V and 0 bases at J, with 8 bases between the two ends. CDR1 and CDR2 (germline): MNHNS, SASEGT. The CDR3 nucleotides read TGTGCCAGCAGTGAAGCGGGGCTCTTGAACACTGAAGCTTTCTTT. Its protein product is CASSEAGLLNTEAFF.

Turning to this clone: One junction end does not reproduce the germline sequence, and a read error may be involved. The sample carries other DNA sequences with the same CDR3. The chain links TRBV6-1 to TRBJ2-6, with 8 bases aligning to TRBD2. The V gene's germline CDR1 is MNHNS and CDR2 SASEGT. The CDR3 extends over 15 amino acids. CDR3 amino acids: CASIAGGAGANVLTF. CDR3 coding DNA: TGCGCCAGCATCGCGGGGGGCGCTGGGGCCAACGTCCTGACTTTC.

The rearrangement uses TRBV30 and TRBJ1-2; the D gene is possibly TRBD1 (5 bases). V lost 2 bases and J 0 bases, leaving 10 bases between the germline ends. Looked up from germline, CDR1 is GTSNPN and CDR2 is SVGIG (reference sequence). This CDR3 has 14 amino acids. CDR3 nucleotide sequence: TGTGCCTGGAGTTGGGTAGGGGCTAACTATGGCTACACCTTC. Translation gives CAWSWVGANYGYTF.

V gene TRBV30 combines with J gene TRBJ1-6; 11 positions match TRBD1. Germline CDR1 GTSNPN, CDR2 SVGIG (reference sequence). Losses at the gene ends were 3 bases for V and 8 bases for J; bases not matched to a gene: 3. The CDR3 covers 14 residues. CDR3 in DNA: TGTGCCTGGAGGGGACAGGGGGGACATTCACCCCTCCACTTT. The encoded protein is CAWRGQGGHSPLHF.

The CDR3 nucleotides are TGTGCCAGCACTCTACAATCAGGCGGCGGCTATGGCTACACCTTC. Encoded protein: CASTLQSGGGYGYTF. This chain links TRBV5-5 with TRBJ1-2, with D unresolved. Germline lookup yields CDR1 SGHKS and CDR2 YYEKEE (reference sequence). V lost 6 bases, J lost 4 bases, and 19 bases lay in between. The CDR3 runs to 15 residues.

The genes are TRBV25-1 and TRBJ1-3; possible D gene TRBD1, 5 bases. Trimming stripped 7 bases from V and 2 bases from J, with 9 bases between. This CDR3 is built from 13 residues. Germline CDR1 and CDR2: MGHDK and SYGVNS. Here the CDR3 reads CASTWGTGNTIYF. In nucleotides, the CDR3 is TGTGCCAGCACATGGGGGACTGGAAACACCATATATTTT.

The V gene is TRBV11-2, the J gene TRBJ2-5, with D perhaps matching TRBD1 (6 bases). The CDR3 contains 15 residues. The germline gives CDR1 SGHAT, CDR2 FQNNGV. The V end was cut by 0 bases, the J end by 5 bases, with 13 bases between. Here the CDR3 DNA reads TGTGCCAGCAGCTTAGATATACAGGGATGGGAGACCCAGTACTTC. Translated, it gives CASSLDIQGWETQYF.

This clone was found a few times. The CDR3 nucleotides are TGTGCCAGCAGCTTAGCCGGACGGGAATGGGGCCGGGATGAGCAGTTCTTC. Translating it yields CASSLAGREWGRDEQFF. The V call is TRBV7-2, the J call TRBJ2-1; D is possibly TRBD1 or TRBD2 (5 bases each). This CDR3 spans 17 amino acids. Germline V gene sequence: CDR1 SGHTA, CDR2 FQGNSA. The germline V and J ends were trimmed by 0 bases and 8 bases, with 20 bases remaining between them. The full variable domain, completed using reference TRBV7-2 and TRBJ2-1, is GAGVSQSPSNKVTEKGKDVELRCDPISGHTALYWYRQSLGQGLEFLIYFQGNSAPDKSGLPSDRFSAERTGGSVSTLTIQRTQQEDSAVYLCASSLAGREWGRDEQFFGPGTRLTVL.

The chain uses TRBV15 and TRBJ1-5, with D possibly being TRBD1 (5 bases). This CDR3 is built from 16 residues. The germline V gene has CDR1 LNHNV and CDR2 YYDKDF (reference sequence). V was clipped by 0 bases and J by 6 bases, with 15 bases between them. CDR3 amino acids: CATSRDLRGSGQPQHF. The DNA for the CDR3 is TGTGCCACCAGCAGAGATCTAAGGGGTTCGGGTCAGCCCCAGCATTTT.

The gene calls are TRBV7-9 and TRBJ1-3, with D perhaps matching TRBD1 (5 bases). CDR1 is SEHNR, CDR2 FQNEAQ, per germline (reference sequence). Trimming left V 7 bases short and J 0 bases short, with 19 bases between. This CDR3 is 17 amino acids long. The CDR3 spells CASITEGPQGSGNTIYF. The CDR3 coding sequence is TGTGCCAGCATAACCGAGGGGCCCCAGGGCTCTGGAAACACCATATATTTT.

The CDR3 nucleotides read TGTGCCTGGAGTGTAGGGGACGGATTTATCAATGAGCAGTTCTTC. It translates to CAWSVGDGFINEQFF. This chain links TRBV30 with TRBJ2-1; D possibly matches TRBD1 or TRBD2 (5 bases each). This CDR3 is built from 15 residues. Germline values: CDR1 GTSNPN, CDR2 SVGIG (reference sequence). The ends were cut back, 0 bases at V and 6 bases at J, with 15 bases in the middle.

The genes are TRBV7-2 and TRBJ1-2; perhaps TRBD1 as D (6 bases). The CDR3 covers 15 residues. The germline CDR1 and CDR2 sequences are SGHTA and FQGNSA. Trimming stripped 0 bases from V and 8 bases from J, with 16 bases between. The CDR3 region has the DNA TGTGCCAGCAGCTTAGCGCCGGTCGAGGGGGTCGGCTACACCTTC. Encoded protein: CASSLAPVEGVGYTF.

The rearrangement joins TRBV18 to TRBJ2-2, with D possibly being TRBD1 or TRBD2 (5 bases each). Germline-derived CDR1 and CDR2 are KGHSH and LQKENI. The CDR3 runs 18 residues. V dropped 8 bases and J dropped 0 bases, with 22 bases sitting between them. CDR3 nucleotide sequence: TGTGCCAGCCTTTGGGCCCTTAGAGGGGTCACGAACACCGGGGAGCTGTTTTTT. Its protein is CASLWALRGVTNTGELFF.

The chain is built from TRBV28 and TRBJ2-2; D is unresolved. The CDR3 runs to 12 residues. The V end was cut by 2 bases, the J end by 5 bases, with 3 bases between. Germline CDR1 and CDR2: MDHEN and SYDVKM. In nucleotides, the CDR3 is TGTGCCAGCAGTTTAACGACCGGGGAGCTGTTTTTT. It specifies CASSLTTGELFF. The entire variable domain, with the rest obtained from reference TRBV28 and TRBJ2-2, is as follows: DVKVTQSSRYLVKRTGEKVFLECVQDMDHENMFWYRQDPGLGLRLIYFSYDVKMKEKGDIPEGYSVSREKKERFSLILESASTNQTSMYLCASSLTTGELFFGEGSRLTVL.

The chain uses TRBV7-2 and TRBJ1-4; tentative D call: TRBD1 (5 bases). Germline-derived CDR1 and CDR2 are SGHTA and FQGNSA. This CDR3 spans 15 amino acids. V lost 4 bases and J 8 bases, leaving 17 bases between the germline ends. CDR3 nucleotides: TGTGCCAGCAGCTACCAGGGTGGAGTGAGGGAAAAACTGTTTTTT. Amino acids: CASSYQGGVREKLFF.

The rearrangement links TRBV29-1 to TRBJ2-7, with TRBD2 as a possible D gene (6 bases). CDR3 length: 11 residues. V was cut by 3 bases and J by 6 bases, with 9 bases left in between. CDR1 and CDR2 (germline): SQVTM, ANQGSEA. This chain's CDR3 is CSVDGGGEQYF. The CDR3 region has the DNA TGCAGCGTTGACGGGGGAGGCGAGCAGTACTTC.

This chain links TRBV19 with TRBJ2-7; D may be TRBD1 or TRBD2 (5 bases each). CDR3 length: 14 residues. Trimming took 5 bases from V and 2 from J, leaving 13 bases between them. Per the germline V gene, CDR1 is LNHDA and CDR2 is SQIVND (reference sequence). CDR3 loop: CASSLTGTAYEQYF. For the CDR3, the DNA is TGTGCCAGTAGTTTAACCGGGACGGCCTACGAGCAGTACTTC.

The V gene is TRBV6-5, the J gene TRBJ1-3; D gene ambiguous. The germline CDR1 and CDR2 sequences are MNHEY and SVGAGI. The CDR3 is 12 amino acids. The ends were cut back, 3 bases at V and 4 bases at J, with 4 bases in the middle. CDR3 sequence: CASSYGGNTIYF. The CDR3 bases are TGTGCCAGCAGTTATGGCGGAAACACCATATATTTT.

This sequence joins TRBV18 and TRBJ1-5; TRBD1 matches at 10 bases. This CDR3 is built from 16 residues. Losses at the gene ends were 2 bases for V and 4 bases for J; bases not matched to a gene: 5. Germline V CDR1 and CDR2: KGHSH, LQKENI. The CDR3 protein is CASSPGGQGQNQPQHF. CDR3 nucleotide sequence: TGTGCCAGCTCACCAGGGGGACAGGGGCAAAATCAGCCCCAGCATTTT.

The chain couples TRBV7-2 to TRBJ2-2; D is unresolved. Germline V gene lookup returns CDR1 SGHTA and CDR2 FQGNSA. Between the trimmed V and J ends, which lost 1 base and 2 bases, there was a span of 5 bases. CDR3 length equals 14 residues. Written as DNA, the CDR3 is TGTGCCAGCAGCTTAGGACTTAACACCGGGGAGCTGTTTTTT. This encodes CASSLGLNTGELFF.

The rearrangement joins TRBV6-1 to TRBJ2-1; maybe TRBD1 (5 bases). The ends were cut back, 2 bases at V and 8 bases at J, with 19 bases in the middle. Germline V gives CDR1 MNHNS, CDR2 SASEGT. The CDR3 extends over 16 amino acids. The CDR3 loop is CASSELTRAFSDEQFF. The CDR3 DNA reads TGTGCCAGCAGTGAACTGACCAGGGCTTTTTCGGATGAGCAGTTCTTC.